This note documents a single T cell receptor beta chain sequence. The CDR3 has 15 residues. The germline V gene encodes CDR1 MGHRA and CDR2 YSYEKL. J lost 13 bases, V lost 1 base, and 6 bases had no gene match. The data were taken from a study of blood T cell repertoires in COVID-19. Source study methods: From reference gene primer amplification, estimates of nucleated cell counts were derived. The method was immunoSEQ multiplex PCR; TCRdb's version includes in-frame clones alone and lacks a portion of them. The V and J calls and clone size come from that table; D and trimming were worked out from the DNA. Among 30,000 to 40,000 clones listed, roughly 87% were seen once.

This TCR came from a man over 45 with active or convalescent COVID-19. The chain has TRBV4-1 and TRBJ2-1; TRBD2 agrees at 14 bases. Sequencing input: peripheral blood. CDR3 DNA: TGCGCCAGCAGCCAAGTGGGACTAGCGGGAGTTTCCCAGTTCTTC. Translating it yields CASSQVGLAGVSQFF.